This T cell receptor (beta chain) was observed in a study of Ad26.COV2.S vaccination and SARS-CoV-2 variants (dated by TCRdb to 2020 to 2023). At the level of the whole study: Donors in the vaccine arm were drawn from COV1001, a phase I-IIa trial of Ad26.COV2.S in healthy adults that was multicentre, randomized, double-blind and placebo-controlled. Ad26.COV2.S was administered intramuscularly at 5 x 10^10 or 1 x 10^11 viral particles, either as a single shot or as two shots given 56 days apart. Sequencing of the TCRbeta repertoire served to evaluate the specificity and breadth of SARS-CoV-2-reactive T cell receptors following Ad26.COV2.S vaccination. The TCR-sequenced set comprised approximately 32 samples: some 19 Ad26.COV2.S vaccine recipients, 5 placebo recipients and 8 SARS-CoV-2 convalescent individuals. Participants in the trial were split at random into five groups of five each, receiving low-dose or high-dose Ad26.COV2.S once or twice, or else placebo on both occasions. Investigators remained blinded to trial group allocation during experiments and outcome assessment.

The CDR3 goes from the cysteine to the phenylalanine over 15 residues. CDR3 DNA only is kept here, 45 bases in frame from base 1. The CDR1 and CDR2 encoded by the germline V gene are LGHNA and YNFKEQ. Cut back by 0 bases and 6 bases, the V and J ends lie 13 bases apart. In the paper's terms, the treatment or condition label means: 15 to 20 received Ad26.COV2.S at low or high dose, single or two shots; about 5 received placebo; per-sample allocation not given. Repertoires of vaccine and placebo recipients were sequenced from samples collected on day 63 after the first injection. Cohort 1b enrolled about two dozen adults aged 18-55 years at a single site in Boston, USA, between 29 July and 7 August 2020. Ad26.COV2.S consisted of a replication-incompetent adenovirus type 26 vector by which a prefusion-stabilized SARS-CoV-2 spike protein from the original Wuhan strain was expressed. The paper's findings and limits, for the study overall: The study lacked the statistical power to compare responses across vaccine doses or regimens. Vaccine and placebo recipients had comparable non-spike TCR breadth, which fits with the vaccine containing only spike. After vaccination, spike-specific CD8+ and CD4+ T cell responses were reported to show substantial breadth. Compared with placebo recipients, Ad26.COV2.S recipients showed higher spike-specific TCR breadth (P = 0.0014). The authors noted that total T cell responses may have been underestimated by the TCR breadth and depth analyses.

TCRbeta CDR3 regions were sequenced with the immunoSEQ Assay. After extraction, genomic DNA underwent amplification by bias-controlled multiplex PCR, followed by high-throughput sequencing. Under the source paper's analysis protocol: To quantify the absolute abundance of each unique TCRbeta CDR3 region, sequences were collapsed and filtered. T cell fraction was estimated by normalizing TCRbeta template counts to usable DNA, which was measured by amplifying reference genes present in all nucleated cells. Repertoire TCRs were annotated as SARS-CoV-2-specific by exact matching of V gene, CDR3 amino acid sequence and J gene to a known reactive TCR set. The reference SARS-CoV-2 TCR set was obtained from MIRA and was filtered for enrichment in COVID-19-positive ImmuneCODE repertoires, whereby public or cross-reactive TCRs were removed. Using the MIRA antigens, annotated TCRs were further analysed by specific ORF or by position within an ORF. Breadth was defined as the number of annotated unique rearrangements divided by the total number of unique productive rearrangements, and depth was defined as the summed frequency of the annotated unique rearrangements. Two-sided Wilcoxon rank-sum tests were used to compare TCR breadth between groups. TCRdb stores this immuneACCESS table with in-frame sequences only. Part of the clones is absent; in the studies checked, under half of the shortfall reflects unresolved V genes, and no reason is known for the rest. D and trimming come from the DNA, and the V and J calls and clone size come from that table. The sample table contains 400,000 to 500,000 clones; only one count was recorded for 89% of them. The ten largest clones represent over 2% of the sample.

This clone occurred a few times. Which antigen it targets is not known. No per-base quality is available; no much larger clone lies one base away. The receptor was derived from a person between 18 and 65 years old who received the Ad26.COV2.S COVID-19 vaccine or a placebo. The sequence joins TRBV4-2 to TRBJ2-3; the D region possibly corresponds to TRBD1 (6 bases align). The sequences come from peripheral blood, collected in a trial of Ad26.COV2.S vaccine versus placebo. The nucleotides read TGTGCCAGCAGCCAAGATGTAGGGGGTGCGGATACGCAGTATTTT. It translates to CASSQDVGGADTQYF.